Following are 18 T cell receptor beta chains from one sample sequenced in a study of T cells in Graves' hyperthyroidism and ophthalmopathy. Amplification of TCR beta CDR3 regions used RNA as the template. TCR CDR3 underwent first-round RT-PCR with the HTBI primer set. TCRdb itself ran the multiplex PCR reads through MiXCR, one entry per CDR3 protein. The repertoire includes over 700,000 distinct CDR3 sequences, roughly a third of them detected once, and around 30% sits in the top ten. The sequenced sample was blood. The receptors were sampled from a woman in her thirties or forties with Graves' hyperthyroidism.

This clonotype occurred a few times. The V and J genes are TRBV4-3 and TRBJ1-5; tentative D call: TRBD1 (5 bases). Germline CDR1 and CDR2: LGHNA and YSLEER. Between the trimmed V and J ends, which lost 4 bases and 0 bases, there was a span of 19 bases. CDR3 length: 18 amino acids. The CDR3 DNA reads TGCGCCAGCAGCCCCTGGACACTGATGAGCTATAGCAATCAGCCCCAGCATTTT. This translates into CASSPWTLMSYSNQPQHF.

About this clonotype: One end of the junction fails to match germline, which may point to a read error. CDR3 nucleotide sequence: TGTGCCATCACCGAGCGGGGACGGAACTCTGGCTACACCTTC. Its protein product is CAITERGRNSGYTF. This sequence joins TRBV10-3 and TRBJ1-2, with D possibly TRBD1 on 5 matching bases. CDR3 size: 14 residues. In germline, CDR1 is ENHRY, CDR2 SYGVKD.

The chain has TRBV3-1 and TRBJ2-7; the D gene is possibly TRBD1 (5 bases). The CDR3 is 14 amino acids. V was cut by 4 bases and J by 5 bases, with 15 bases left in between. Germline V gene lookup returns CDR1 LGHDT and CDR2 YNNKEL (reference sequence). The CDR3 DNA is TGTGCCAGCAGCCTGGCTTCCAGGGCGGACGAGCAGTACTTC. Translated, it gives CASSLASRADEQYF.

This clonotype has a count of ten or more. This chain uses TRBV29-1 with TRBJ1-4, with 9 bases identical to TRBD1. Germline lookup yields CDR1 SQVTM and CDR2 ANQGSEA. The junction had 8 bases not matched to a gene; V was cut back by 7 bases and J by 5 bases. The CDR3 extends over 14 amino acids. CDR3 DNA sequence: TGCAGCGCCGTCCCCGGGACAGGGAATGAAAAACTGTTTTTT. Amino acids: CSAVPGTGNEKLFF. Drawing the rest from reference TRBV29-1 and TRBJ1-4, the complete variable domain is SAVISQKPSRDICQRGTSLTIQCQVDSQVTMMFWYRQQPGQSLTLIATANQGSEATYESGFVIDKFPISRPNLTFSTLTVSNMSPEDSSIYLCSAVPGTGNEKLFFGSGTQLSVL.

This clonotype has more than one count but fewer than ten. The chain joins TRBV7-8 to TRBJ2-5; 8 nucleotides agree with TRBD1. The CDR3 is 15 residues long. With V trimmed by 5 bases and J by 4 bases, 9 bases remained unmatched. Germline V gene sequence: CDR1 SGHVS, CDR2 FQNEAQ. CDR3 loop: CASSLRAGGLETQYF. As DNA, the CDR3 is TGTGCCAGCAGCCTTCGGGCAGGGGGCTTAGAGACCCAGTACTTC.

This clonotype has just a few counts. The chain has TRBV12-3 or TRBV12-4 and TRBJ2-7, with D possibly matching TRBD1 (5 bases). Deletions cut 0 bases from V and 4 bases from J, with 13 bases between. The length of the CDR3 is 15 residues. The CDR3 protein is CASSLAPWTSYEQYF. CDR3 nucleotide sequence: TGTGCCAGCAGTTTAGCCCCCTGGACATCATACGAGCAGTACTTC.

V is TRBV29-1 and J is TRBJ2-1, with 13 bases matching TRBD2. Per germline, CDR1 SQVTM and CDR2 ANQGSEA. The CDR3 spans 17 residues. After removal of 1 base from V and 0 bases from J, the junction contained 3 bases not matched to a gene. The CDR3 is CSVEGGTSGNSYNEQFF. DNA of the CDR3: TGCAGCGTTGAAGGCGGGACTAGCGGGAACTCCTACAATGAGCAGTTCTTC.

This clonotype was observed many times. This chain joins TRBV7-2 and TRBJ1-1; 8 nucleotides align to TRBD1. Trimming cost V 2 bases and J 1 base; bases outside gene matches: 3. Germline-derived CDR1 and CDR2 are SGHTA and FQGNSA. The CDR3 totals 15 residues. CDR3 in DNA: TGTGCCAGCAGCTTAACCAGGGGGCCGAACACTGAAGCTTTCTTT. Amino acids: CASSLTRGPNTEAFF.

This clonotype showed up many times. The chain joins TRBV10-3 to TRBJ1-1, with 8 bases identical to TRBD1. Germline CDR1 is ENHRY and CDR2 is SYGVKD. V trimming: 1 base; J trimming: 0 bases; junction bases outside the gene matches: 7. The CDR3 extends over 17 amino acids. The CDR3 here is CAISEWAGGSMNTEAFF. For the CDR3, the DNA is TGTGCCATCAGTGAGTGGGCAGGGGGCTCTATGAACACTGAAGCTTTCTTT.

This clonotype has a single count. The chain joins TRBV20-1 to TRBJ2-3; the match to TRBD2 covers 15 bases. CDR3 length: 14 amino acids. The V gene end was trimmed by 7 bases and the J gene end by 4 bases; junction bases not matched to a gene: 3. The germline CDR1 and CDR2 sequences are DFQATT and SNEGSKA (reference sequence). CDR3 protein: CSVRTSGGADTQYF. The CDR3 DNA sequence: TGCAGTGTCCGGACTAGCGGGGGGGCAGATACGCAGTATTTT.

V usage is TRBV2 and J usage is TRBJ2-7; 11 positions match TRBD2. The end of the DNA fits TRBJ2-1 better, so the J call may be wrong. The germline V gene has CDR1 SNHLY and CDR2 FYNNEI. This CDR3 comprises 15 residues. CDR3 coding DNA: TGTGCCAGCAGAGAGACTAGCGGGATATTGAATGAGCAGTTCTTC. The encoded protein is CASRETSGILNEQFF.

This clonotype was found many times. The V call is TRBV7-2, the J call TRBJ1-6; 7 bases match TRBD1. Germline loops: CDR1 SGHTA, CDR2 FQGNSA. The CDR3 extends over 15 amino acids. The V and J ends lost 8 bases and 10 bases, in that order; junction bases with no gene match: 14. In DNA form, the CDR3 reads TGTGCCAGCGGACAGGCCACCTCCTTTGGATCACCCCTCCACTTT. It is translated as CASGQATSFGSPLHF. Looking up the rest from reference TRBV7-2 and TRBJ1-6 gives the full variable domain: GAGVSQSPSNKVTEKGKDVELRCDPISGHTALYWYRQSLGQGLEFLIYFQGNSAPDKSGLPSDRFSAERTGGSVSTLTIQRTQQEDSAVYLCASGQATSFGSPLHFGNGTRLTVT.

This clonotype occurred a few times. The V gene is TRBV5-6, the J gene TRBJ1-2, with TRBD1 as a possible D gene (5 bases). The germline V and J ends were trimmed by 4 bases and 2 bases, with 18 bases remaining between them. The germline V gene encodes CDR1 SGHDT and CDR2 YYEEEE. The CDR3 is made up of 16 amino acids. This CDR3 is CASSQDLGGENYGYTF. CDR3 nucleotide sequence: TGTGCCAGCAGCCAAGATCTCGGAGGGGAAAACTATGGCTACACCTTC. The full variable domain, rest sourced from reference TRBV5-6 and TRBJ1-2, is DAGVTQSPTHLIKTRGQQVTLRCSPKSGHDTVSWYQQALGQGPQFIFQYYEEEERQRGNFPDRFSGHQFPNYSSELNVNALLLGDSALYLCASSQDLGGENYGYTFGSGTRLTVV.

This clonotype was seen many times. The chain has TRBV9 and TRBJ1-4; D possibly corresponds to TRBD1 (6 bases). Germline CDR1 reads SGDLS; CDR2 reads YYNGEE. This CDR3 has 15 amino acids. Trimming removed 0 bases from V and 5 bases from J, with 11 bases in between. The CDR3 sequence is CASSVVGQPNEKLFF. The CDR3 region has the DNA TGTGCCAGCAGCGTAGTTGGACAGCCCAATGAAAAACTGTTTTTT.

J is TRBJ1-2 and V is TRBV14, with D possibly matching TRBD1 (6 bases). V was clipped by 2 bases and J by 2 bases, with 12 bases between them. Germline assignment: CDR1 SGHDN and CDR2 FVKESK. The CDR3 totals 15 residues. In DNA, the CDR3 is TGTGCCAGCAGCCAACAGATAGGGGGGAACTATGGCTACACCTTC. It translates to CASSQQIGGNYGYTF.

This clonotype was counted ten times or more. This sequence joins TRBV12-3 or TRBV12-4 and TRBJ1-2, with D unresolved. Trimming took off 3 bases at V and 4 bases at J, with 9 bases between the two ends. This CDR3 comprises 13 residues. DNA for the CDR3: TGTGCCAGCAGTTTCCACCAATCCTATGGCTACACCTTC. The encoded protein is CASSFHQSYGYTF.

This chain links TRBV4-2 with TRBJ2-2, with 12 bases that match TRBD2. The CDR3 runs 17 residues. Germline V gene sequence: CDR1 LGHNA, CDR2 YNFKEQ. Trimming cost V 4 bases and J 2 bases; bases outside gene matches: 5. The CDR3 is CASSPRTSGINTGELFF. Written as DNA, the CDR3 is TGTGCCAGCAGCCCGAGGACTAGCGGGATTAACACCGGGGAGCTGTTTTTT.

The chain carries TRBV6-2 or TRBV6-3 and TRBJ1-1; no firm D call. CDR1 and CDR2 (germline): MNHEY, SVGEGT. This CDR3 spans 12 amino acids. Trimming shortened V by 7 bases and J by 7 bases, and 13 bases separated the two germline ends. CDR3 bases: TGTGCCAGCACCTCGGTAAGGCTTGAAGCTTTCTTT. It codes for CASTSVRLEAFF.